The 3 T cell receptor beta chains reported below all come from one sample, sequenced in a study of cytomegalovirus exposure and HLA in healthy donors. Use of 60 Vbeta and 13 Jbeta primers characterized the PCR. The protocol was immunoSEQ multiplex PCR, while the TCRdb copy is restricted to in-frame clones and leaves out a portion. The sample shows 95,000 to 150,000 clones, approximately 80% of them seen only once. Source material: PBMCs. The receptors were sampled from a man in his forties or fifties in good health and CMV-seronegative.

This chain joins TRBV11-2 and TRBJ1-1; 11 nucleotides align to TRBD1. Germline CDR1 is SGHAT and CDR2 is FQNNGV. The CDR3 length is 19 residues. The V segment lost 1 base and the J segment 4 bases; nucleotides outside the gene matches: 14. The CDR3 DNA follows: TGTGCCAGCAGCTTAGGTGTGGGGGGGACAGGGGGTGATGGCACTGAAGCTTTCTTT. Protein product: CASSLGVGGTGGDGTEAFF.

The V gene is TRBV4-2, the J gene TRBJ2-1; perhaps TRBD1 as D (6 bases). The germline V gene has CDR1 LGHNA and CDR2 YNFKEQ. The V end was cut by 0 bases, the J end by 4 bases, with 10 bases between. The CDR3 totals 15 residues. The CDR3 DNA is TGTGCCAGCAGCCAAGATCTAGGACAGTACAATGAGCAGTTCTTC. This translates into CASSQDLGQYNEQFF.

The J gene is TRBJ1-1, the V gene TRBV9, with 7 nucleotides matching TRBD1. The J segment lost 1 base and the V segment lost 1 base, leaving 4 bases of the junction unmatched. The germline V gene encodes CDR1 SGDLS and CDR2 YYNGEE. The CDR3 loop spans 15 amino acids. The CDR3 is CASSVTGTANTEAFF. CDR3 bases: TGTGCCAGCAGCGTAACCGGGACAGCGAACACTGAAGCTTTCTTT. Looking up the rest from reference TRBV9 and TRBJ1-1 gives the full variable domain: DSGVTQTPKHLITATGQRVTLRCSPRSGDLSVYWYQQSLDQGLQFLIQYYNGEERAKGNILERFSAQQFPDLHSELNLSSLELGDSALYFCASSVTGTANTEAFFGQGTRLTVV.